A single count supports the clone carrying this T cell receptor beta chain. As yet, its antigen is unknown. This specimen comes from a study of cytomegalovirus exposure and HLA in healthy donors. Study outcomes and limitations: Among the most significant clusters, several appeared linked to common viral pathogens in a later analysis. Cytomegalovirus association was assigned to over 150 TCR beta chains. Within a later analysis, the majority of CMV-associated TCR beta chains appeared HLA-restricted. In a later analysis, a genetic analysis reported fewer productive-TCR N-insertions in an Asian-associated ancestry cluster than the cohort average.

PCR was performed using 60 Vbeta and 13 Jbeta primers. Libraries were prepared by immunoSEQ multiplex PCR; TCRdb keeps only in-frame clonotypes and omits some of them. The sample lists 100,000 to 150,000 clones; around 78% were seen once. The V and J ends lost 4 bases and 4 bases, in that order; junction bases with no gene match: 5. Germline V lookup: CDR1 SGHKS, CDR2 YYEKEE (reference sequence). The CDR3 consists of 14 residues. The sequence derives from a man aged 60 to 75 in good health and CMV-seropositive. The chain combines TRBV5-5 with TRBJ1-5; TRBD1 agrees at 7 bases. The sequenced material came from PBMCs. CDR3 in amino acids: CASSQLTGNQPQHF. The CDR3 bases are TGTGCCAGCAGCCAACTGACAGGGAATCAGCCCCAGCATTTT.